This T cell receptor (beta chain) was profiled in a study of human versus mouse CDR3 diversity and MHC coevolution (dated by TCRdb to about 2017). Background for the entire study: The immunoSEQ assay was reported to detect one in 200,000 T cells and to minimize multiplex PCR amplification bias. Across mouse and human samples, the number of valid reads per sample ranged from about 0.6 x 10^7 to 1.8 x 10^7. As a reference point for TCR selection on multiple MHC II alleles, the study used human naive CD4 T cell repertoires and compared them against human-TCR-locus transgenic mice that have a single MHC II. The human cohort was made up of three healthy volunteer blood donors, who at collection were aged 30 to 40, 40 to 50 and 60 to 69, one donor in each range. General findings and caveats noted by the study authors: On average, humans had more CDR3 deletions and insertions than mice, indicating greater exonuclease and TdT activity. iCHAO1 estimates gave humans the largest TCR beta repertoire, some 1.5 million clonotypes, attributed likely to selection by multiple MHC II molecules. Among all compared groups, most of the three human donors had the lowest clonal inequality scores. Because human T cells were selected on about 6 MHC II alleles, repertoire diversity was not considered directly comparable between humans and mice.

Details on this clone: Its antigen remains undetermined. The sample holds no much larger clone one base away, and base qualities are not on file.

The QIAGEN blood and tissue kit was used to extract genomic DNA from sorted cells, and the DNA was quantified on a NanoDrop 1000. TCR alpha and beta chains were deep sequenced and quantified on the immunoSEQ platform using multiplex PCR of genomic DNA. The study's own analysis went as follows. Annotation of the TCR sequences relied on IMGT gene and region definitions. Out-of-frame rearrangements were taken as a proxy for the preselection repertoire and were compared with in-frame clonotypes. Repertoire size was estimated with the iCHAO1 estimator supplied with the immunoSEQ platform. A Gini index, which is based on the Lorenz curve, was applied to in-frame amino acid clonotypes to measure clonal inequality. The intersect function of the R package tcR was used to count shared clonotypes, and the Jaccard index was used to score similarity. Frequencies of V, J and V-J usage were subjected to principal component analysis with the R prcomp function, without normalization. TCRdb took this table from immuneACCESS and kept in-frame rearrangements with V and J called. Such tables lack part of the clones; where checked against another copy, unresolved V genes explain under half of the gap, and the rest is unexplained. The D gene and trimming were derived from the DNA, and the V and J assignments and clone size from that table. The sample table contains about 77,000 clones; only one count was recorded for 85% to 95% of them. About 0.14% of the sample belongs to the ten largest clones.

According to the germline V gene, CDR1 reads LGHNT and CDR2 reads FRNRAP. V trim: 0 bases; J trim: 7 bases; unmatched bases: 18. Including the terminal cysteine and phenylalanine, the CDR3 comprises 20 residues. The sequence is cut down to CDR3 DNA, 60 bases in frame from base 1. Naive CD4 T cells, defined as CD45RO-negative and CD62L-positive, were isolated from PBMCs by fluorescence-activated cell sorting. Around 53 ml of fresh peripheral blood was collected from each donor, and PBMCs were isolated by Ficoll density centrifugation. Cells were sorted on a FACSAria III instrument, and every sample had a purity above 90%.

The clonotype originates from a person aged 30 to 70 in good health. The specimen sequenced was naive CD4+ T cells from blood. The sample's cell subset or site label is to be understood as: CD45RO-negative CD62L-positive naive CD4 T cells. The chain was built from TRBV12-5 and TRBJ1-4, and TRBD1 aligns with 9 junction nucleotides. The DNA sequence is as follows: TGTGCTAGTGGTTTGGTACCCCTGGGACAGGGCAAGAGGAATGGTGAAAAACTGTTTTTT. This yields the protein CASGLVPLGQGKRNGEKLFF.